The source of this TCR beta chain is a study of blood T cell repertoires in COVID-19. This clone was observed a single time. In the original workflow: Quantification of nucleated cells was approximated via reference gene primer amplification. TCRdb's table, derived via immunoSEQ multiplex PCR, lists solely in-frame clones and lacks some. V, J and clone size derive from that table, while D and trimming were established from the DNA sequence. The table includes 90,000 to 100,000 clones, about 89% detected once. CDR3 length: 14 amino acids. Sequencing was carried out using peripheral blood. The TCR originated in a man aged 45-60 years with acute or convalescent COVID-19. V is TRBV21-1 and J is TRBJ1-2; the table's D call TRBD1 went unverified against the DNA. TRBV21-1 counts as a pseudogene. This chain's CDR3 is CASNPGTGVYGYTF. In DNA, the CDR3 is TGTGCCAGCAACCCCGGGACAGGGGTATATGGCTACACCTTC.